The 13 T cell receptor beta chains in this list originate from one sample, sequenced in a study of blood T cell repertoires in COVID-19 (dated by TCRdb to 2019 to 2021). The library came from the immunoSEQ multiplex PCR assay. TCRdb holds this immuneACCESS table with in-frame rearrangements only. Some clones are missing; in checked studies, unresolved V genes explain under half, and the rest has no known cause. For this sample there are tens of thousands of clones; 75% to 90% appear just once. The leading ten clones occupy roughly 20% of the sample. Sequencing used peripheral blood. The source is a woman of 80 years or more with acute or convalescent COVID-19.

This chain uses TRBV18 with TRBJ2-1; 7 nucleotides align to TRBD1. The germline V gene has CDR1 KGHSH and CDR2 LQKENI. J gave up 3 bases and V 2 bases, and 1 base lay outside the gene matches. The CDR3 consists of 14 residues. CDR3 in amino acids: CASSPAGGYNEQFF. CDR3 in DNA: TGTGCCAGCTCACCAGCAGGGGGCTACAATGAGCAGTTCTTC.

This chain uses TRBV5-1 with TRBJ1-1; possible D gene TRBD1, 5 bases. The CDR3 is 14 residues long. Looked up from germline, CDR1 is SGHRS and CDR2 is YFSETQ. The germline V and J ends were trimmed by 0 bases and 5 bases, with 11 bases remaining between them. This chain's CDR3 is CASSLDRAGTEAFF. DNA of the CDR3: TGCGCCAGCAGCTTGGATAGGGCAGGGACTGAAGCTTTCTTT.

The chain is built from TRBV7-9 and TRBJ2-5; TRBD1 agrees at 10 bases. CDR1 is SEHNR and CDR2 is FQNEAQ in the germline V gene (reference sequence). V lost 4 bases to trimming and J lost 5 bases; unmatched junction nucleotides: 10. The CDR3 sequence is 16 residues long. The CDR3 DNA follows: TGTGCCAGCAGCTCAGGGCGACAGGGGGCGGGGGAGACCCAGTACTTC. Protein product: CASSSGRQGAGETQYF.

This clone was counted only a few times. The rearrangement uses TRBV29-1 and TRBJ2-2; D may be TRBD2 (5 bases). Germline CDR1 SQVTM, CDR2 ANQGSEA. This CDR3 has 13 residues. The V gene lost 4 bases and the J gene lost 8 bases, with 14 bases spanning the gap. Here the CDR3 DNA reads TGCAGCGTTGCGTTTCGGGGAACGGGGGAGCTGTTTTTT. This encodes CSVAFRGTGELFF.

Written as DNA, the CDR3 is TGTGCCAGCAGTGCAGCTGCGGGAGGGCCGCACAATGAGCAGTTCTTC. This translates into CASSAAAGGPHNEQFF. The gene calls are TRBV6-1 and TRBJ2-1; 9 nucleotides agree with TRBD2. CDR3 length: 16 amino acids. Per germline, CDR1 MNHNS and CDR2 SASEGT. Trimming at V came to 4 bases and at J to 5 bases, leaving 9 bases not matched to a gene.

The J gene is TRBJ2-7, the V gene TRBV5-4; the match to TRBD2 covers 8 bases. The CDR3 sequence is 15 residues long. V was clipped by 0 bases and J by 4 bases; unmatched bases: 6. From germline, CDR1 is SGHNT and CDR2 YYREEE (reference sequence). As DNA, the CDR3 is TGTGCCAGCAGCTTGGACGGGGGGGGGTTATACGAGCAGTACTTC. Translation: CASSLDGGGLYEQYF.

The chain recombines TRBV27 with TRBJ1-6; D call uncertain. The germline CDR1 and CDR2 sequences are MNHEY and SMNVEV (reference sequence). This CDR3 contains 17 residues. Trimming took off 0 bases at V and 9 bases at J, with 18 bases between the two ends. In DNA, the CDR3 is TGTGCCAGCAGTTTATCGTTGGGAGGTTTGGGTGGTTCACCCCTCCACTTT. Its translation: CASSLSLGGLGGSPLHF.

This chain uses TRBV18 with TRBJ1-3; a weak D match, TRBD1 (5 bases). CDR3 length: 16 residues. Germline CDR1 is KGHSH and CDR2 is LQKENI. The V and J ends lost 2 bases and 0 bases respectively, with 11 bases between them. Here the CDR3 DNA reads TGTGCCAGCTCACCATGGGGGGAACACTCTGGAAACACCATATATTTT. Protein product: CASSPWGEHSGNTIYF.

The J gene is TRBJ2-1, the V gene TRBV11-3, with 9 bases aligning to TRBD2. Per germline, CDR1 SGHNT and CDR2 YENEEA. The CDR3 has 17 residues. Germline trimming cut 2 bases from V and 4 bases from J; bases unmatched to any gene: 9. The DNA of the CDR3 is TGTGCCAGCAGCTTAAGGCCTAGCGGGATAACTTACAATGAGCAGTTCTTC. It yields the protein CASSLRPSGITYNEQFF. Supplemented by reference TRBV11-3 and TRBJ2-1, the full variable domain reads EAGVVQSPRYKIIEKKQPVAFWCNPISGHNTLYWYLQNLGQGPELLIRYENEEAVDDSQLPKDRFSAERLKGVDSTLKIQPAELGDSAVYLCASSLRPSGITYNEQFFGPGTRLTVL.

This clone was observed a few times. The chain has TRBV5-1 and TRBJ1-6; 7 bases match TRBD1. The germline gives CDR1 SGHRS, CDR2 YFSETQ. V lost 0 bases to trimming and J lost 10 bases; unmatched junction nucleotides: 4. This CDR3 has 14 amino acids. CDR3 region: CASSLGDSQSPLHF. CDR3 DNA sequence: TGCGCCAGCAGCTTGGGGGACAGCCAGTCACCCCTCCACTTT.

V usage is TRBV5-1 and J usage is TRBJ2-1; 8 bases line up with TRBD1. Unmatched junction bases numbered 4, after V lost 5 bases and J lost 0 bases. The CDR3 covers 15 residues. The V gene's germline CDR1 is SGHRS and CDR2 YFSETQ. Here the CDR3 reads CASRSTGGSYNEQFF. The CDR3 nucleotides read TGCGCCAGCAGGTCCACAGGGGGCTCCTACAATGAGCAGTTCTTC.

By share, this clone counts as medium-sized (0.01 to 0.1%). This rearrangement joins TRBV5-1 to TRBJ2-5, with 9 bases aligning to TRBD1. CDR3 length equals 15 residues. Germline V lookup: CDR1 SGHRS, CDR2 YFSETQ. V dropped 2 bases and J dropped 10; count of bases not matched to a gene: 12. This CDR3 is CASSFRGQGLSVQYF. CDR3 DNA sequence: TGCGCCAGCAGCTTCAGAGGACAGGGGCTGTCGGTCCAGTACTTC. Looking up the rest from reference TRBV5-1 and TRBJ2-5 gives the full variable domain: KAGVTQTPRYLIKTRGQQVTLSCSPISGHRSVSWYQQTPGQGLQFLFEYFSETQRNKGNFPGRFSGRQFSNSRSEMNVSTLELGDSALYLCASSFRGQGLSVQYFGPGTRLLVL.

The chain couples TRBV11-2 to TRBJ2-7; tentative D call: TRBD2 (6 bases). Trimming removed 5 bases from V and 0 bases from J, with 11 bases in between. The CDR3 has 14 residues. Germline V gene data show CDR1 as SGHAT and CDR2 as FQNNGV. CDR3 coding DNA: TGTGCCAGCAGCCCCGTCGGGGGCTCCTACGAGCAGTACTTC. The encoded protein is CASSPVGGSYEQYF.